The present T cell receptor (beta chain) was sequenced within a study of T cell responses to AZD1222 COVID-19 vaccine. Study-wide results and limits: Repertoires were obtained only post-peak T cell response.

Regarding this clone: The antigen remains unidentified.

CDR1 is SGHRS, CDR2 YFSETQ, per germline. Trimming took 0 bases from V and 1 from J, leaving 10 bases between them. The CDR3 loop spans 15 amino acids. Only in-frame clones appear in the TCRdb table, and some are missing; sequencing was by immunoSEQ multiplex PCR. This table has more than 95,000 clones, 85% to 90% appearing once. The specimen comprised peripheral blood, sampled on day 0 of AZD1222 vaccination. The receptor's source is an adult in good health. The chain combines TRBV5-1 with TRBJ2-5; D remains ambiguous. The CDR3 loop is CASSLGQTAQETQYF. Here the CDR3 DNA reads TGCGCCAGCAGCTTGGGGCAAACCGCCCAAGAGACCCAGTACTTC.